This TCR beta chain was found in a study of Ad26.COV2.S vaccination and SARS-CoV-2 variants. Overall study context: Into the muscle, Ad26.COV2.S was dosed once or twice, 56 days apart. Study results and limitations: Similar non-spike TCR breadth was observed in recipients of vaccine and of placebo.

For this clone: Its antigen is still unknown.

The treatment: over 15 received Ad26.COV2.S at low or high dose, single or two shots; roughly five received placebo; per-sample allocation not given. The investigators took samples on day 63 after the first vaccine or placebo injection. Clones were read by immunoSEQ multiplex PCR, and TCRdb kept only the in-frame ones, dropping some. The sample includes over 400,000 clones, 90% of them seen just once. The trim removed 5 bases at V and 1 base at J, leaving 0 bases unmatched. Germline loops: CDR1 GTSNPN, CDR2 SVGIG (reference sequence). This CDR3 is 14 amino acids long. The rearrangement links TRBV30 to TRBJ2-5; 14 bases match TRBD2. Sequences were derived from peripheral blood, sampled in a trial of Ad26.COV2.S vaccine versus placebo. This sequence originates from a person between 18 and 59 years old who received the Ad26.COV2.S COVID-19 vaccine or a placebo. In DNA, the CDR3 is TGTGCCTGGGGGACTAGCGGGAGCCAAGAGACCCAGTACTTC. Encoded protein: CAWGTSGSQETQYF.